The T cell receptor (beta chain) described here comes from a study of blood T cell repertoires in COVID-19. For the study at large: Material from acute and convalescent COVID-19 was sourced from the United States, Italy and Spain.

Per the authors' pipeline: Estimates of nucleated cell counts were drawn from the amplification of reference gene primers. Sequencing used immunoSEQ multiplex PCR; TCRdb keeps in-frame clones, though not all of them. D and trimming come from the DNA, and the V and J calls and clone size come from that table. The table records tens of thousands of clones, about nine tenths of them present only once. Enrollment of patients from Seattle took place during active infection, with longitudinal follow-up. Between the trimmed V and J ends, which lost 0 bases and 4 bases, there was a span of 11 bases. CDR3 size: 15 residues. Germline assignment: CDR1 SGHDT and CDR2 YYEEEE.

Sample: peripheral blood. This TCR came from a man in his 60s with COVID-19, enrolled during active disease. The J gene is TRBJ2-1, the V gene TRBV5-6, with D perhaps TRBD2 (5 bases). The CDR3 spells CASSLEAVPYNEQFF. CDR3 DNA sequence: TGTGCCAGCAGCTTGGAAGCGGTACCTTACAATGAGCAGTTCTTC.